The entry below describes one T cell receptor (beta chain). One entry per CDR3 protein results from TCRdb running MiXCR on the 5' RACE reads. The data show more than 600,000 distinct CDR3 sequences, about 18% seen once. The CDR3 contains 13 residues. Germline CDR1 and CDR2: SGHVS and FQNEAQ. V lost 5 bases to trimming and J lost 7 bases, with 12 bases between them. This specimen comes from a study of identical twins. These records were also assigned to another study, of T cells expressing NK-cell markers. That work states: Several donors likewise had their CD3+CD56-NKG2C+ fraction led by these clonotypes.

The receptor's source is a woman between 18 and 29 years old in good health. This rearrangement joins TRBV7-8 to TRBJ1-5, with TRBD1 as a possible D gene (6 bases). The material sequenced was PBMCs. The DNA for the CDR3 is TGTGCCAGCAGCATGGACAGTGGGCAGCCCCAGCATTTT. Translated, it gives CASSMDSGQPQHF. Full variable domain (outside the CDR3, taken from reference TRBV7-8 and TRBJ1-5): GAGVSQSPRYKVAKRGQDVALRCDPISGHVSLFWYQQALGQGPEFLTYFQNEAQLDKSGLPSDRFFAERPEGSVSTLKIQRTQQEDSAVYLCASSMDSGQPQHFGDGTRLSIL.